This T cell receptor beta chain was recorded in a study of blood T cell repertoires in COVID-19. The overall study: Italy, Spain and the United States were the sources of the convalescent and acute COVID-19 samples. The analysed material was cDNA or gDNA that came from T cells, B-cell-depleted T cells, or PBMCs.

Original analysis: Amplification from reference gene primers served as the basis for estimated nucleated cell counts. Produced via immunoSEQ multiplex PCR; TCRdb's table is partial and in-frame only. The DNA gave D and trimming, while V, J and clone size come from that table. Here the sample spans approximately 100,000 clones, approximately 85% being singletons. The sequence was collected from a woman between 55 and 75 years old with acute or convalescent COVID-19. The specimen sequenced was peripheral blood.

The CDR3 is CASSLGGGNLEQYF. The CDR3 DNA reads as TGCGCCAGCAGCTTGGGGGGAGGGAACCTCGAGCAGTACTTC. The rearrangement links TRBV5-1 to TRBJ2-7; 7 bases match TRBD2. The CDR3 contains 14 residues. Looked up from germline, CDR1 is SGHRS and CDR2 is YFSETQ. Trimming at V came to 0 bases and at J to 6 bases, leaving 6 bases not matched to a gene.